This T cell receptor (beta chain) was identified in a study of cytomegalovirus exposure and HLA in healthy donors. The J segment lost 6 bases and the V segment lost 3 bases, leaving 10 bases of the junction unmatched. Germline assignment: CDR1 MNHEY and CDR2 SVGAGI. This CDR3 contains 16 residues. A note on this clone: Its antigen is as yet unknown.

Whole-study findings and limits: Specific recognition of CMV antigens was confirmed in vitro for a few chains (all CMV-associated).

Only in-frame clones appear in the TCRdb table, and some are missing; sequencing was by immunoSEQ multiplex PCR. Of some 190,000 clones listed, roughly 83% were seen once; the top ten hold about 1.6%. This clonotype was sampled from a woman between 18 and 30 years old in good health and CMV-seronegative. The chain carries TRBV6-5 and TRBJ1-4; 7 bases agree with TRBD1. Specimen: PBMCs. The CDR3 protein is CASSYGTTGVDEKLFF. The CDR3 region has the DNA TGTGCCAGCAGTTATGGGACCACAGGGGTAGATGAAAAACTGTTTTTT.